These T cell receptor beta chains were read from a single sample in a study of shared clonotypes between healthy human individuals. Some clones are missing from TCRdb's copy, which holds only in-frame ones; the method was immunoSEQ multiplex PCR. The sample yields hundreds of thousands of clones, 90% to 95% seen once. Specimen: naive CD8+ T cells sorted from blood. All receptors derive from a man under 40 in good health. The CDR3 runs from the conserved cysteine through the conserved F or W. D genes are given only for firm matches.

V gene: TRBV4-1; D gene: .; CDR3 protein: CASSQVETSSYEQYF
V gene: TRBV5-5; D gene: TRBD2; CDR3 protein: CASSLIYWLAGEETQYF
V gene: TRBV15; D gene: .; CDR3 protein: CATSGEGGWPWQFF
V gene: TRBV29-1; D gene: .; CDR3 protein: CSVEPGTAGTEAFF
V gene: TRBV28; D gene: .; CDR3 protein: CASSLGVEAFF
V gene: TRBV9; D gene: TRBD2; CDR3 protein: CASSVVSSGIANTGELFF
V gene: TRBV27; D gene: .; CDR3 protein: CASSLSGPNYGYTF
V gene: TRBV19; D gene: TRBD2; CDR3 protein: CARGTSGIDYEQYF
V gene: TRBV19; D gene: TRBD1; CDR3 protein: CASSPGQGAYEQYF
V gene: TRBV30; D gene: TRBD1; CDR3 protein: CAWSIGTGGEEKLFF
V gene: TRBV2; D gene: .; CDR3 protein: CASRDTYSNQPQHF
V gene: TRBV5-4; D gene: .; CDR3 protein: CASSLRVDTQYF